One TCR beta chain is described in this entry. The data originate from a study of blood T cell repertoires in COVID-19. For the study at large: Both acute and convalescent COVID-19 samples were obtained from the United States, Italy and Spain. Sample material is recorded as cDNA or gDNA derived from T cells, B-cell-depleted T cells, or PBMCs.

The CDR3 is 13 amino acids. Germline V gene data show CDR1 as MNHEY and CDR2 as SVGAGI. With 7 bases removed from V and 2 bases from J, the gap between germline ends came to 11 bases. How the authors handled the data: Using reference gene primer amplification, nucleated cell counts were estimated. The protocol was immunoSEQ multiplex PCR, while the TCRdb copy is restricted to in-frame clones and leaves out a portion. V, J and clone size derive from that table, while D and trimming were established from the DNA sequence. This sample has about 45,000 clones, with about 83% found just once. The chain combines TRBV6-5 with TRBJ1-1; D is undetermined. The sequencing sample was made of peripheral blood. This TCR was recovered from an elderly man in a cohort sampled during active COVID-19. In nucleotides, the CDR3 is TGTGCCAGCACCAGGACTGTAAACACTGAAGCTTTCTTT. This codes for CASTRTVNTEAFF.